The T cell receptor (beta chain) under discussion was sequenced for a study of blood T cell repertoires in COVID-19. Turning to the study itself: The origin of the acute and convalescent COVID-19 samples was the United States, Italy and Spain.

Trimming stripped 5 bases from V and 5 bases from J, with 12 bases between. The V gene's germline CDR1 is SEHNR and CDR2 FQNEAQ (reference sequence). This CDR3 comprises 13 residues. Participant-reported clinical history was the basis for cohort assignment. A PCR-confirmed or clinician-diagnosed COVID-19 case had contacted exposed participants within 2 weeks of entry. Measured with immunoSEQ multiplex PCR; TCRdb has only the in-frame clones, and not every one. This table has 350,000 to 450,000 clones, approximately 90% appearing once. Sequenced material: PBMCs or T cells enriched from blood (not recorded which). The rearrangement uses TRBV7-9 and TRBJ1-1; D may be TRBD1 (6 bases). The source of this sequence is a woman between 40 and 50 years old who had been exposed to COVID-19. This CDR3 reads CASSPIGQTEAFF. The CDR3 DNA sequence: TGTGCCAGCAGCCCCATCGGACAGACTGAAGCTTTCTTT.